These 27 T cell receptor beta chains were sequenced from one sample in a study of cytomegalovirus exposure and HLA in healthy donors (dated by TCRdb to the late 2010s). Receptors were amplified or captured by the immunoSEQ multiplex PCR assay. For the multiplex PCR, a mixture combining 60 forward primers for TCR Vbeta segments and 13 reverse primers for TCR Jbeta segments was used. TCRdb's version of the immuneACCESS table is confined to in-frame rearrangements and falls short of the full clone set. An unresolved V gene accounts for under half of the shortfall where checked; the remainder is of unknown origin. This sample has 180,000 or so clones in its table, and 70% to 85% of those were observed once. The biggest ten clones account for roughly 0.097% of the sample. The specimen was PBMCs. The receptors come from a boy aged 2 to 9 in good health and CMV-seronegative.

The chain links TRBV27 to TRBJ1-1; D gene unclear. Trimming pared 6 bases from V and 2 bases from J, leaving 13 bases between. The CDR3 runs 14 residues. Germline V CDR1 and CDR2: MNHEY, SMNVEV (reference sequence). The DNA for the CDR3 is TGTGCCAGCAGGGACCCGGGGATTAACACTGAAGCTTTCTTT. Protein sequence: CASRDPGINTEAFF.

The chain employs TRBV7-9 and TRBJ2-4, with a tentative D call TRBD2 (5 bases). CDR3 length: 13 residues. Trimming pared 3 bases from V and 5 bases from J, leaving 8 bases between. CDR1 is SEHNR, CDR2 FQNEAQ, per germline (reference sequence). The CDR3 reads CASSFGRENIQYF. Written as DNA, the CDR3 is TGTGCCAGCAGCTTCGGGCGGGAAAACATTCAGTACTTC.

This chain joins TRBV2 and TRBJ1-1; TRBD1 might be the D (5 bases). Germline V gene lookup returns CDR1 SNHLY and CDR2 FYNNEI. Trimming left V 4 bases short and J 4 bases short, with 13 bases between. The CDR3 has 14 amino acids. CDR3 in DNA: TGTGCCAGCAGTGTCTACGGGGGAGCCACTGAAGCTTTCTTT. It encodes CASSVYGGATEAFF. Combining the CDR3 with reference TRBV2 and TRBJ1-1 gives the whole variable domain EPEVTQTPSHQVTQMGQEVILRCVPISNHLYFYWYRQILGQKVEFLVSFYNNEISEKSEIFDDQFSVERPDGSNFTLKIRSTKLEDSAMYFCASSVYGGATEAFFGQGTRLTVV.

The V call is TRBV4-1, the J call TRBJ1-3; 7 positions agree with TRBD1. Unmatched junction bases numbered 6, after V lost 1 base and J lost 0 bases. In germline, CDR1 is MGHRA, CDR2 YSYEKL. This CDR3 spans 17 amino acids. CDR3 sequence reads: CASSQGQGRDSGNTIYF. CDR3 nucleotides: TGCGCCAGCAGCCAAGGACAGGGTAGGGACTCTGGAAACACCATATATTTT.

V and J are TRBV2 and TRBJ2-3, with D tentatively TRBD1 (5 bases). CDR1 SNHLY and CDR2 FYNNEI come from the germline V gene. The CDR3 totals 12 residues. V dropped 4 bases and J dropped 7 bases, with 9 bases sitting between them. The CDR3 DNA sequence: TGTGCCAGCAGTGTCAGGGAATATACGCAGTATTTT. Translating it yields CASSVREYTQYF.

This clone was detected once. The chain couples TRBV7-8 to TRBJ2-5; 10 bases match TRBD1. V shed 5 bases, J shed 7 bases, and the junction held 13 bases outside the gene matches. There are 16 residues in the CDR3. CDR1 and CDR2 (germline): SGHVS, FQNEAQ. CDR3 region: CASSVTGTGVGWTQYF. CDR3 sequence (DNA): TGTGCCAGCAGCGTGACCGGGACAGGGGTGGGGTGGACCCAGTACTTC.

The rearrangement links TRBV6-5 to TRBJ2-7; D perhaps matches TRBD2 (5 bases). The CDR3 contains 15 residues. Germline CDR1 is MNHEY and CDR2 is SVGAGI. Trimming pared 0 bases from V and 6 bases from J, leaving 15 bases between. Here the CDR3 DNA reads TGTGCCAGCAGTTACTCGTACTACGAGGGATTCGAGCAGTACTTC. Protein sequence: CASSYSYYEGFEQYF.

The chain combines TRBV27 with TRBJ2-7; 7 nucleotides agree with TRBD2. Trimming cost V 7 bases and J 1 base; bases outside gene matches: 13. CDR1 and CDR2 (germline): MNHEY, SMNVEV (reference sequence). The length of the CDR3 is 16 residues. Here the CDR3 DNA reads TGTGCCAGCAACGGGAGTGGGAGGGTATGGTCCTACGAGCAGTACTTC. Its protein product is CASNGSGRVWSYEQYF.

This clone was counted once. The chain uses TRBV10-3 and TRBJ2-7; a weak D match, TRBD1 (6 bases). The V end lost 5 bases, the J end lost 3 bases, and 8 bases lay between the germline ends. The CDR3 is 12 amino acids. The V gene's germline CDR1 is ENHRY and CDR2 SYGVKD. The CDR3 reads CAISPTGYEQYF. The CDR3 DNA is TGTGCCATCAGTCCGACAGGCTACGAGCAGTACTTC.

This clone was seen only once. DNA for the CDR3: TGTGCCATCAACCCGGGGGAGAACACTGAAGCTTTCTTT. Translated: CAINPGENTEAFF. The rearrangement joins TRBV10-3 to TRBJ1-1; a weak D match, TRBD1 (5 bases). The germline CDR1 and CDR2 sequences are ENHRY and SYGVKD. The CDR3 runs 13 residues. V dropped 7 bases and J dropped 1 base, with 10 bases sitting between them.

The rearrangement links TRBV15 to TRBJ2-3; a possible D gene is TRBD1 (6 bases). The CDR3 consists of 17 residues. Germline CDR1 reads LNHNV; CDR2 reads YYDKDF (reference sequence). V shed 5 bases and J shed 6 bases, with 24 bases lying between them. The CDR3 bases are TGTGCCACCAGCGGACAGAACGGGCCCGAACTGGGGGATACGCAGTATTTT. Amino acids: CATSGQNGPELGDTQYF.

A word on this clone: The junction departs from germline at one end; a sequencing error may be responsible. The chain joins TRBV30 to TRBJ2-1, with TRBD2 matching 8 bases. The CDR3 is made up of 11 amino acids. Germline-derived CDR1 and CDR2 are GTSNPN and SVGIG (reference sequence). The CDR3 nucleotides are TGTGCCTGGACTAATAGCGGGGAGGTTCTCTTC. Amino acids: CAWTNSGEVLF.

The chain recombines TRBV9 with TRBJ1-6, with 10 nucleotides matching TRBD1. Per germline, CDR1 SGDLS and CDR2 YYNGEE. The junction had 4 bases not matched to a gene; V was cut back by 0 bases and J by 10 bases. The CDR3 is 15 residues long. The DNA of the CDR3 is TGTGCCAGCAGCGTAGGAGGGACAGGGGACTCACCCCTCCACTTT. Protein sequence: CASSVGGTGDSPLHF. Combining the CDR3 with reference TRBV9 and TRBJ1-6 gives the whole variable domain DSGVTQTPKHLITATGQRVTLRCSPRSGDLSVYWYQQSLDQGLQFLIQYYNGEERAKGNILERFSAQQFPDLHSELNLSSLELGDSALYFCASSVGGTGDSPLHFGNGTRLTVT.

In nucleotides, the CDR3 is TGTGCCAGCAGCTACGGGAGCTCTGGAAACACCATATATTTT. Amino acid sequence: CASSYGSSGNTIYF. The genes are TRBV2 and TRBJ1-3; D ambiguous. Looked up from germline, CDR1 is SNHLY and CDR2 is FYNNEI. The V end was cut by 6 bases, the J end by 0 bases, with 9 bases between. CDR3 length: 14 amino acids.

This clone was counted between two and nine times. CDR3 bases: TGTGCCAGCAGCTTAGGTGGCGGGGGGAACAATGAGCAGTTCTTC. This encodes CASSLGGGGNNEQFF. The chain is built from TRBV11-2 and TRBJ2-1; 8 positions match TRBD2. Per the germline V gene, CDR1 is SGHAT and CDR2 is FQNNGV. This CDR3 is 15 amino acids long. V lost 1 base and J lost 5; bases outside the gene matches: 4.

This sequence joins TRBV6-6 and TRBJ2-7; 7 nucleotides match TRBD1. V gave up 5 bases and J gave up 3 bases; unmatched junction bases: 10. Germline V CDR1 and CDR2: MNHNY, SVGAGI (reference sequence). The CDR3 sequence is 15 residues long. The CDR3 DNA is TGTGCCAGCAGTCAGGGTGGGACAGTAAACTACGAGCAGTACTTC. It encodes CASSQGGTVNYEQYF.

The rearrangement uses TRBV10-1 and TRBJ1-5; 7 bases map to TRBD1. In germline, CDR1 is WNHNN, CDR2 SYGVQD (reference sequence). With 3 bases clipped from V and 6 bases from J, the junction kept 14 bases outside the gene matches. CDR3 length: 17 residues. The CDR3 region has the DNA TGCGCCAGCAGTGACCTGAACCTGGACAGGAAGAGTCAGCCCCAGCATTTT. It specifies CASSDLNLDRKSQPQHF.

This clone appeared a few times. This chain connects TRBV19 to TRBJ2-3, with D tentatively TRBD2 (6 bases). CDR1 LNHDA and CDR2 SQIVND come from the germline V gene (reference sequence). The CDR3 runs to 14 residues. V gave up 1 base and J gave up 1 base, with 6 bases separating them. The CDR3 DNA follows: TGTGCCAGTAGTATAGCGGGGGGCACAGATACGCAGTATTTT. It is translated as CASSIAGGTDTQYF.

V usage is TRBV6-5 and J usage is TRBJ1-2, with a tentative D call TRBD1 (6 bases). V was trimmed by 0 bases and J by 5 bases, leaving 16 bases between them. Germline lookup yields CDR1 MNHEY and CDR2 SVGAGI. The CDR3 contains 16 residues. The CDR3, as DNA: TGTGCCAGCAGTTACTCGGTGACAGGACCAGAATATGGCTACACCTTC. Its protein is CASSYSVTGPEYGYTF.

The genes are TRBV19 and TRBJ1-2, with D possibly TRBD1 on 5 matching bases. CDR3 length: 12 residues. V was trimmed by 3 bases and J by 5 bases, leaving 7 bases between them. Germline values: CDR1 LNHDA, CDR2 SQIVND (reference sequence). This CDR3 reads CASSISGYGYTF. The CDR3 nucleotides read TGTGCCAGTAGTATCTCAGGGTATGGCTACACCTTC.

V usage is TRBV4-3 and J usage is TRBJ2-1, with D unclear. The ends were cut back, 1 base at V and 3 bases at J, with 13 bases in the middle. The germline V gene has CDR1 LGHNA and CDR2 YSLEER. The length of the CDR3 is 16 residues. In DNA form, the CDR3 reads TGCGCCAGCAGCCAAGGTAATTCCTTACTCTACAATGAGCAGTTCTTC. Protein: CASSQGNSLLYNEQFF.

The chain carries TRBV4-2 and TRBJ2-5, with a tentative D call TRBD2 (5 bases). The CDR3 covers 16 residues. Germline V lookup: CDR1 LGHNA, CDR2 YNFKEQ. The ends were cut back, 4 bases at V and 7 bases at J, with 22 bases in the middle. CDR3 nucleotide sequence: TGTGCCAGCAGCCCTAGCCTCAGCGCGGATCTGAGGACCCAGTACTTC. Translating it yields CASSPSLSADLRTQYF.

The gene calls are TRBV27 and TRBJ1-1; weak D call: TRBD1 (6 bases). Trimming took off 6 bases at V and 6 bases at J, with 11 bases between the two ends. This CDR3 is built from 12 residues. CDR1 is MNHEY and CDR2 is SMNVEV in the germline V gene (reference sequence). The CDR3 protein is CASRKGQSEAFF. The CDR3 DNA reads TGTGCCAGCAGGAAAGGACAGTCTGAAGCTTTCTTT.

This chain links TRBV2 with TRBJ2-1; TRBD1 matches 9 bases. This CDR3 is 17 amino acids long. Unmatched junction bases numbered 8, after V lost 0 bases and J lost 5 bases. CDR1 and CDR2 from the germline V gene are SNHLY and FYNNEI. In DNA, the CDR3 is TGTGCCAGCAGTGAAGCTGATTGGGACAGGGCAGACAATGAGCAGTTCTTC. Translation: CASSEADWDRADNEQFF.

This CDR3 is CASSPSGGYNEQFF. The CDR3 DNA reads as TGTGCCAGTAGTCCGAGCGGGGGGTACAATGAGCAGTTCTTC. The V gene is TRBV19, the J gene TRBJ2-1; TRBD2 matches at 9 bases. Germline V lookup: CDR1 LNHDA, CDR2 SQIVND (reference sequence). The CDR3 loop spans 14 amino acids. Trimming at V came to 5 bases and at J to 4 bases, leaving 3 bases not matched to a gene. Full variable domain (remainder filled in from reference TRBV19 and TRBJ2-1): DGGITQSPKYLFRKEGQNVTLSCEQNLNHDAMYWYRQDPGQGLRLIYYSQIVNDFQKGDIAEGYSVSREKKESFPLTVTSAQKNPTAFYLCASSPSGGYNEQFFGPGTRLTVL.

The V gene is TRBV9, the J gene TRBJ2-3; D perhaps matches TRBD2 (7 bases). V was pared by 0 bases and J by 3 bases, with 17 bases between. CDR3 length equals 17 residues. Germline V CDR1 and CDR2: SGDLS, YYNGEE. The CDR3 reads CASSVGGTGGETDTQYF. Here the CDR3 DNA reads TGTGCCAGCAGCGTAGGGGGGACGGGGGGCGAGACAGATACGCAGTATTTT.

V gene TRBV6-6 combines with J gene TRBJ2-7; D unclear. The CDR3 is 15 amino acids. Germline-derived CDR1 and CDR2 are MNHNY and SVGAGI (reference sequence). V was pared by 6 bases and J by 4 bases, with 19 bases between. CDR3 DNA sequence: TGTGCCAGCAGACCGACTCCCTCAACCGGGTACGAGCAGTACTTC. This translates into CASRPTPSTGYEQYF.